This T cell receptor (beta chain) was identified in a study of graft-versus-host responses after intestinal transplantation. Worth noting for this clone: Its antigen is not known.

Germline-derived CDR1 and CDR2 are LGHNA and YSLEER. This CDR3 is 14 amino acids long. Trimming stripped 2 bases from V and 5 bases from J, with 10 bases between. Data came from immunoSEQ multiplex PCR; TCRdb stores just in-frame clones and leaves some out. Among tens of thousands of clones listed, over 90% were seen once. The source material was unstimulated CD4+ T cells sorted from spleen or lymph node cells, sampled before transplant. V and J are TRBV4-3 and TRBJ2-1; D uncertain. This TCR derives from a human donor who was the organ donor for an intestinal transplant. CDR3 loop: CASSQTTQNNEQFF. CDR3 in DNA: TGCGCCAGCAGCCAAACCACTCAGAACAATGAGCAGTTCTTC.